This T cell receptor beta chain was sequenced for a study of T cells in Graves' hyperthyroidism and ophthalmopathy. Regarding the study as a whole: Most thyroid-expanded clonotypes above 0.001 were also found in blood.

This clonotype was observed a few times. What it binds is not known. At one end, the junction sequence differs from germline, possibly due to a read error. Regions amplified from RNA transcripts were the TCR beta CDR3 regions. HTBI primers drove first-round RT-PCR of the TCR CDR3. TCRdb redid the calling of the multiplex PCR reads with MiXCR, one entry per CDR3 protein. This sample has 700,000 or so distinct CDR3 sequences, with roughly 15% found just once. The germline V gene encodes CDR1 SGHTA and CDR2 FQGNSA. This CDR3 comprises 18 residues. V and J are TRBV7-2 and TRBJ2-3, with TRBD2 matching 10 bases. This sequence originates from a woman between 50 and 59 years old with Graves' ophthalmopathy. The sample comprised blood. The CDR3 DNA reads TGTGCCAACAGCTTAGAACCCCCTAGCGGGAGTGGCACAGATACGCAGTATTTT. Translated, it gives CANSLEPPSGSGTDTQYF.